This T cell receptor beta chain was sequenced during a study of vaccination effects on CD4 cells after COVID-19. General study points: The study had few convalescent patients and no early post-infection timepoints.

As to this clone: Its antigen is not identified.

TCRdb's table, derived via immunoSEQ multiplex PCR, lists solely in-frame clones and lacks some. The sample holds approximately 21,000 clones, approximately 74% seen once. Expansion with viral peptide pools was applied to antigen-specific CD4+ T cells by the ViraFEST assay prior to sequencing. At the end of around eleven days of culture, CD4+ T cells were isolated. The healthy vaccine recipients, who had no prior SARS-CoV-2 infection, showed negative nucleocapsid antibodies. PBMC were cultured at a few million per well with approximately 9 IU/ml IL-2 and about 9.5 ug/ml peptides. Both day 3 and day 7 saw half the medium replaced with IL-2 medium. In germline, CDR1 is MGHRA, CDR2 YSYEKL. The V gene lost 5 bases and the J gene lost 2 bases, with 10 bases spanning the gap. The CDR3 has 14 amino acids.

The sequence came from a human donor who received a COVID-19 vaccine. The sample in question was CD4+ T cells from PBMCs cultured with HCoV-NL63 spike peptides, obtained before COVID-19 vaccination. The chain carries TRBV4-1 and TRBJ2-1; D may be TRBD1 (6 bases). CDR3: CASSNRTAYNEQFF. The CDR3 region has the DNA TGCGCCAGCAGCAATCGGACAGCCTACAATGAGCAGTTCTTC.